This T cell receptor (beta chain) came from a study of control samples from healthy donors and cancer patients. Trimming left V 7 bases short and J 4 bases short, with 13 bases between. In germline, CDR1 is PRHDT, CDR2 FYEKMQ (reference sequence). This CDR3 comprises 13 residues. The repertoire was sequenced with immunoSEQ multiplex PCR; TCRdb's copy has only in-frame clones and lacks some. The table records roughly 64,000 clones, 90% of them present only once. The sequence was collected from a woman aged 50 to 60 with colorectal cancer. Sequencing used PBMCs. The gene calls are TRBV13 and TRBJ1-2, with unresolved D. This CDR3 reads CASIAASRYGYTF. CDR3 sequence (DNA): TGTGCCAGCATCGCGGCCAGCCGCTATGGCTACACCTTC.